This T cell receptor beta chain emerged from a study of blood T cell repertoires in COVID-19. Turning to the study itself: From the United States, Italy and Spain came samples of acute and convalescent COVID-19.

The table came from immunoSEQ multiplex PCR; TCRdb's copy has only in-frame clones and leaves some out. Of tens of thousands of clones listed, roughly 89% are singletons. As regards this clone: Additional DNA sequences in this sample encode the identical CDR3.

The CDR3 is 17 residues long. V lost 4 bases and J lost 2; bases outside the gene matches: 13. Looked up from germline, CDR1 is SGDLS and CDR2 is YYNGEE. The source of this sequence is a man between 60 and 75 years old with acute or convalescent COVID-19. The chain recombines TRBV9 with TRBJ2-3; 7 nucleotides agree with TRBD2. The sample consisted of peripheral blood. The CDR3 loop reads CASSQEAAGRNTDTQYF. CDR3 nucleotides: TGTGCCAGCAGCCAAGAGGCAGCGGGGAGAAACACAGATACGCAGTATTTT.